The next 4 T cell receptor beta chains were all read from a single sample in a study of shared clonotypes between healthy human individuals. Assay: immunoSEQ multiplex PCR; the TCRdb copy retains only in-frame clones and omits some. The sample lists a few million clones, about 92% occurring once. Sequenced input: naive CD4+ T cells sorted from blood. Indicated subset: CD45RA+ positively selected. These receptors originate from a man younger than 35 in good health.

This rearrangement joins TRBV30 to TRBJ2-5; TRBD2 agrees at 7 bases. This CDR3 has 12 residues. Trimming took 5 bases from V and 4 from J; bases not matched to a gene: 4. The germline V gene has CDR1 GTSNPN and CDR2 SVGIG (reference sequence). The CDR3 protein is CAWGAGRETQYF. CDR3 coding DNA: TGTGCCTGGGGAGCGGGACGAGAGACCCAGTACTTC.

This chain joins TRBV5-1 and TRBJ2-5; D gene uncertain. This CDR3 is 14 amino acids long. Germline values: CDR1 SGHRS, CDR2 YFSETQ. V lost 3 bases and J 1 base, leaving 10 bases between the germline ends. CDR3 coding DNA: TGCGCCAGCAGCTCACAACCGACCCAAGAGACCCAGTACTTC. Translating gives CASSSQPTQETQYF. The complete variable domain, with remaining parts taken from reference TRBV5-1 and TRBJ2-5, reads KAGVTQTPRYLIKTRGQQVTLSCSPISGHRSVSWYQQTPGQGLQFLFEYFSETQRNKGNFPGRFSGRQFSNSRSEMNVSTLELGDSALYLCASSSQPTQETQYFGPGTRLLVL.

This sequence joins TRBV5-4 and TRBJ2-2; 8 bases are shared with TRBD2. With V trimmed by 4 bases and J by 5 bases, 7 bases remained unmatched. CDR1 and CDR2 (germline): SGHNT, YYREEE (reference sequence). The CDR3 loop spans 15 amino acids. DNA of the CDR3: TGTGCCAGCAGCCGAGGAGCGGGGGAGACCGGGGAGCTGTTTTTT. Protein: CASSRGAGETGELFF.

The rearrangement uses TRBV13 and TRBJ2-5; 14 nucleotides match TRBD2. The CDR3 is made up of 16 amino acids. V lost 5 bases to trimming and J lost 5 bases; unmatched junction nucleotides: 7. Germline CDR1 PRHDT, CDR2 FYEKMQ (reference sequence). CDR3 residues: CASSPTSGRVGETQYF. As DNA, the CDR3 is TGTGCCAGCAGCCCGACTAGCGGGAGGGTTGGGGAGACCCAGTACTTC.